These T cell receptor beta chains were read from a single sample in a study of cytomegalovirus exposure and HLA in healthy donors. Using immunoSEQ multiplex PCR, the repertoire was profiled, and TCRdb retains in-frame clones only, with some absent. The sample comprises tens of thousands of clones, roughly 79% of which are singletons, and 4.5% to 7% rests with the top ten. Sequenced sample: PBMCs. The receptors stem from a female donor in good health and CMV-seronegative. Both conserved end residues are part of each CDR3. A D gene is named only where the DNA matches it firmly. The size field is filled for only some rows; it gives once, few, many or a size class.

v_call	clone_size	j_call	d_call	cdr3_nt	cdr3_aa
TRBV5-8	NA	TRBJ1-3	TRBD1	TGTGCCAGCAGCCTGCTGTTTGGGACAGGGTCTGGAAACACCATATATTTT	CASSLLFGTGSGNTIYF
TRBV29-1	NA	TRBJ2-5	NA	TGCAGCGTTGTAATCGGAGAGACCCAGTACTTC	CSVVIGETQYF
TRBV6-5	once	TRBJ2-1	TRBD2	TGTGCCAGCAGTATTACTAGCGGGGGGGCAAATGAGCAGTTCTTC	CASSITSGGANEQFF
TRBV5-1	NA	TRBJ1-2	TRBD1	TGCGCCAGCAGCTTAGTCGAGGGACAGGGAAAAAAGACCTTC	CASSLVEGQGKKTF
TRBV5-8	NA	TRBJ2-7	TRBD2	TGTGCCAGCAGCCCCGGGACTAGCGGGAGGGACGAGCAGTACTTC	CASSPGTSGRDEQYF
TRBV4-1	few	TRBJ1-2	NA	TGCGCCAGCAGCCAAGTAGGAGGGTCCTATGGCTACACCTTC	CASSQVGGSYGYTF
TRBV5-4	NA	TRBJ1-1	TRBD1	TGTGCCAGCGGGACAGGGCGTGATGCTGAAGCTTTCTTT	CASGTGRDAEAFF
TRBV11-3	NA	TRBJ2-2	TRBD1	TGTGCCAGCAGCCGAGGGACAGGAACGATCGGGGAGCTGTTTTTT	CASSRGTGTIGELFF
TRBV6-1	NA	TRBJ1-1	NA	TGTGCCAGCAGTGAAGCGCAGCGGAACACTGAAGCTTTCTTT	CASSEAQRNTEAFF
TRBV30	NA	TRBJ2-5	TRBD2	TGTGCCTGGAGTACAAAATCAGCGGGGGGGCCTATCCCCCAGTACTTC	CAWSTKSAGGPIPQYF
TRBV6-1	NA	TRBJ2-7	NA	TGTGCCAGCGGCCAGGGTTATAACTACGAGCAGTACTTC	CASGQGYNYEQYF
TRBV2	NA	TRBJ1-4	TRBD1	TGTGCCAGCAAAGGGGGCTGGGGTGAAAAACTGTTTTTT	CASKGGWGEKLFF
TRBV28	NA	TRBJ2-7	NA	TGTGCCAGCAGTTTCTCCTACTACGAGCAGTACTTC	CASSFSYYEQYF
TRBV28	NA	TRBJ1-1	NA	TGTGCCAGCAGCTCGGGGAGTAACACTGAAGCTTTCTTT	CASSSGSNTEAFF
TRBV11-2	NA	TRBJ2-1	TRBD2	TGTGCCAGCAGCTCGCGGGCTAGCGGGGGGAATGAGCAGTTCTTC	CASSSRASGGNEQFF
TRBV6-5	once	TRBJ2-1	TRBD2	TGTGCCAGCAGTTGGACTAGCGGGGTCTACAATGAGCAGTTCTTC	CASSWTSGVYNEQFF
TRBV27	NA	TRBJ2-3	TRBD2	TGTGCCAGCAGTGCGCTACTAGCGGCAGGCACAGATACGCAGTATTTT	CASSALLAAGTDTQYF
TRBV4-1	NA	TRBJ2-4	NA	TGCGCCAGCAGCCGACAGGTCCTAGCCAAAAACATTCAGTACTTC	CASSRQVLAKNIQYF
TRBV6-1	NA	TRBJ2-2	TRBD2	TGTGCCAGCAGTGATTCGGGGGGGTACACCGGGGAGCTGTTTTTT	CASSDSGGYTGELFF
TRBV4-1	NA	TRBJ1-4	TRBD1	TGCGCCAGCAGCCAATCCCAGGGGGGTGAAAAACTGTTTTTT	CASSQSQGGEKLFF
TRBV6-1	few	TRBJ1-5	NA	TGTGCCAGCAGTGTGGCGGCCGATACAGGGCCCCAGCATTTT	CASSVAADTGPQHF
TRBV5-6	NA	TRBJ1-1	NA	TGTGCCAGCAGCTTGGTACAGGGTAACACTGAAGCTTTCTTT	CASSLVQGNTEAFF
TRBV19	few	TRBJ1-6	TRBD1	TGTGCCAGCGTAGACAGGGGGCATTCACCCCTCCACTTT	CASVDRGHSPLHF
TRBV19	NA	TRBJ2-7	TRBD1	TGTGCCAGTAGTATAAATGTCAGGACAGGAACCCACGAGCAGTACTTC	CASSINVRTGTHEQYF
TRBV19	once	TRBJ2-5	TRBD2	TGTGCCAGTTTCCCCGGGACTAGGGAGGAGACCCAGTACTTC	CASFPGTREETQYF
TRBV30	NA	TRBJ1-3	NA	TGTGCCTGGAGTGTACTTGGGCTGACACACACCTCTGGAAACACCATATATTTT	CAWSVLGLTHTSGNTIYF
TRBV6-5	NA	TRBJ1-6	TRBD1	TGTGCCAGCAGTCGGACAGGGGAAAATTCACCCCTCCACTTT	CASSRTGENSPLHF